The rows below give T cell receptor beta chains drawn from one sample of a study of blood T cell repertoires in COVID-19. Profiled with immunoSEQ multiplex PCR; TCRdb holds only in-frame clones, not every one. The table has just under 250,000 clones, approximately 83% seen once. The sequencing sample was made of peripheral blood. The receptors stem from a woman under 40 who had recovered from COVID-19. Each CDR3 is given with its conserved first and last residue. Fields, in order: clone size, J gene, D gene, V gene, CDR3 DNA, CDR3 protein. The D gene is left open where the match is weak. Expanded clones are given a class, and other clones once, few, many or no size at all.

-,TRBJ1-2,-,TRBV10-3,TGTGCCATCAGCCGATCGGGAGGAAACTATGGCTACACCTTC,CAISRSGGNYGYTF
-,TRBJ1-1,-,TRBV29-1,TGCAGCGTTGAAAAGGGGGACCTCGACACTGAAGCTTTCTTT,CSVEKGDLDTEAFF
-,TRBJ2-1,-,TRBV5-1,TGCGCCAGCAGCTTGGATGGGAGGGCAGGGGACAATGAGCAGTTCTTC,CASSLDGRAGDNEQFF
-,TRBJ1-4,TRBD1,TRBV27,TGTGCCAGCAGTTTTCGGACAGGGGGTGAAAAACTGTTTTTT,CASSFRTGGEKLFF
-,TRBJ1-2,TRBD1,TRBV2,TGTGCCAGCAGTGAACACATTCAGGGGGCAGGCTATGGCTACACCTTC,CASSEHIQGAGYGYTF
-,TRBJ2-7,-,TRBV13,TGTGCCAGCACCACTGGGCAGGGGATCCACGAGCAGTACTTC,CASTTGQGIHEQYF
-,TRBJ2-7,TRBD2,TRBV2,TGTGCCAGCAGTGGGGCGGGAGGGATCGACGAGCAGTACTTC,CASSGAGGIDEQYF
few,TRBJ1-4,-,TRBV18,TGTGCCAGCTCACCAGACGGAGCAACTAATGAAAAACTGTTTTTT,CASSPDGATNEKLFF
-,TRBJ2-2,-,TRBV6-1,TGTGCCAGCAGTTCCGACAGGAACACCGGGGAGCTGTTTTTT,CASSSDRNTGELFF
once,TRBJ2-3,-,TRBV19,TGTGCCAGTACTCCATGGGGCGGCGAGTCCACAGATACGCAGTATTTT,CASTPWGGESTDTQYF
few,TRBJ2-2,TRBD2,TRBV5-1,TGCGCCAGCAGCTTGGGGTCCACTAGCGGGGGTAATTCAGACACCGGGGAGCTGTTTTTT,CASSLGSTSGGNSDTGELFF
-,TRBJ2-2,TRBD1,TRBV12-5,TGTGCTAGTGGTTACAGGGGGCATGGCACCGGGGAGCTGTTTTTT,CASGYRGHGTGELFF
-,TRBJ2-7,-,TRBV6-1,TGTGCCAGCAGTGAGAGAGGACAGTTCGAGCAGTACTTC,CASSERGQFEQYF
-,TRBJ2-1,-,TRBV7-2,TGTGCCAGCAGCCACACCTCCTACAATGAGCAGTTCTTC,CASSHTSYNEQFF
-,TRBJ1-5,TRBD1,TRBV19,TGTGCCAGTAGTACGGGACAGGGCAGCAATCAGCCCCAGCATTTT,CASSTGQGSNQPQHF
-,TRBJ2-1,TRBD2,TRBV19,TGTGCCAGTAGTATGAGATGGGGACTAGATTACAATGAGCAGTTCTTC,CASSMRWGLDYNEQFF
-,TRBJ2-5,TRBD2,TRBV9,TGTGCCAGCAGCGGTTCGGGGGGGCCCGGAGAGACCCAGTACTTC,CASSGSGGPGETQYF
once,TRBJ1-4,TRBD1,TRBV5-5,TGTGCCAGCAGCTGGGGACCGGGACAGCGAAATGAAAAACTGTTTTTT,CASSWGPGQRNEKLFF
-,TRBJ1-5,-,TRBV9,TGTGCCAGCAGCGTAGTGCCCGCGGGAGTTAGCAATCAGCCCCAGCATTTT,CASSVVPAGVSNQPQHF
-,TRBJ2-7,TRBD2,TRBV4-1,TGCGCCAGCAGCCAAGATTCCCCCAGCGGGGGGGCGTCCTACGAGCAGTACTTC,CASSQDSPSGGASYEQYF
-,TRBJ2-3,TRBD1,TRBV18,TGTGCCAGCTCACCTAACCACAGACAGGGCGCATTAGATACGCAGTATTTT,CASSPNHRQGALDTQYF
-,TRBJ2-1,TRBD2,TRBV6-5,TGTGCCAGCAGCCCCGGGACTAACTACAATGAGCAGTTCTTC,CASSPGTNYNEQFF
-,TRBJ2-1,TRBD2,TRBV5-1,TGCGCCAGCAGCCCGGGACTAGCGGGGAGAAATGAGCAGTTCTTC,CASSPGLAGRNEQFF
once,TRBJ2-5,-,TRBV7-7,TGTGCCAGCAGCTTAGCGGGGGGGCCGGTGGAGACCCAGTACTTC,CASSLAGGPVETQYF
-,TRBJ1-1,-,TRBV19,TGTGCCAGTAGTAGCGGGACCCTTAACACTGAAGCTTTCTTT,CASSSGTLNTEAFF
-,TRBJ1-5,TRBD1,TRBV6-5,TGTGCCAGCAGCCCCCTGACAGGGTTCACTCAGCCCCAGCATTTT,CASSPLTGFTQPQHF
-,TRBJ1-6,-,TRBV4-1,TGCGCCAGCAGCCAAGATTGGGCAGTAGGATCCTATAATTCACCCCTCCACTTT,CASSQDWAVGSYNSPLHF
-,TRBJ2-7,TRBD2,TRBV6-5,TGTGCCAGCAGAGATTCTAGCGGGGGGGTCTACGAGCAGTACTTC,CASRDSSGGVYEQYF
once,TRBJ1-1,-,TRBV19,TGTGCCGCCCGGGTTGTAGGGGAGGTGAACACTGAAGCTTTCTTT,CAARVVGEVNTEAFF
-,TRBJ1-5,TRBD1,TRBV12-3/TRBV12-4,TGTGCCAGCAGTAACAGGGGCGGTCAGCCCCAGCATTTT,CASSNRGGQPQHF
few,TRBJ1-1,TRBD1,TRBV5-1,TGCGCCAGCAGCTTGTGGGCAGGGGGGTACACTGAAGCTTTCTTT,CASSLWAGGYTEAFF
-,TRBJ2-3,-,TRBV29-1,TGCAGCGTTGAAGGGGGGGAACGGTACACAGATACGCAGTATTTT,CSVEGGERYTDTQYF